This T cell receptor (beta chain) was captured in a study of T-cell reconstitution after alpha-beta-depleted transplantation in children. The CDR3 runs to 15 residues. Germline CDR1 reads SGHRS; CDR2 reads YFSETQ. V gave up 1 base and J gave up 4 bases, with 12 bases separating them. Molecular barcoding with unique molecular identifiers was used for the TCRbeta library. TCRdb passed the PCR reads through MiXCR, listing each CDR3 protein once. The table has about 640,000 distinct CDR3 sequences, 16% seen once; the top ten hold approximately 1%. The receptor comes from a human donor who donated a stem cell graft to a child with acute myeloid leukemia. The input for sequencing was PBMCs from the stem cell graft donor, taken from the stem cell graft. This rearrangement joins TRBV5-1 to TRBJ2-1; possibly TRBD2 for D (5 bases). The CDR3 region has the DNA TGCGCCAGCAGCTTGCGAGACGGGGAGTACAATGAGCAGTTCTTC. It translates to CASSLRDGEYNEQFF. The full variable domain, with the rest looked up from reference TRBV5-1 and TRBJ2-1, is KAGVTQTPRYLIKTRGQQVTLSCSPISGHRSVSWYQQTPGQGLQFLFEYFSETQRNKGNFPGRFSGRQFSNSRSEMNVSTLELGDSALYLCASSLRDGEYNEQFFGPGTRLTVL.